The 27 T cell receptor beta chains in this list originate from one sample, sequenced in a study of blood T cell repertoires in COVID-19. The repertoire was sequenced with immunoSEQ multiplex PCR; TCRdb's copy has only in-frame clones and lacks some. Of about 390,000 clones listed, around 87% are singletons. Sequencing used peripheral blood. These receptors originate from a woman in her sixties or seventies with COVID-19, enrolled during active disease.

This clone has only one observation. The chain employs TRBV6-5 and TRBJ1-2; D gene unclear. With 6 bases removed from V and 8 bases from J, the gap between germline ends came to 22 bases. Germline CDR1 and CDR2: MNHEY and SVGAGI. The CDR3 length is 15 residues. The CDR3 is CASRRSMAAAEGYTF. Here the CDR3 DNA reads TGTGCCAGCAGGAGGTCGATGGCGGCCGCGGAGGGCTACACCTTC.

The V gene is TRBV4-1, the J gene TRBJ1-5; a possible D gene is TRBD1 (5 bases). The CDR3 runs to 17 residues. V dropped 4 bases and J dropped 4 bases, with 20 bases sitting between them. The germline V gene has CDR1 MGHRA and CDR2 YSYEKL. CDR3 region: CASSPRVTGGGNQPQHF. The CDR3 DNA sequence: TGCGCCAGCAGCCCCCGGGTGACCGGGGGGGGAAATCAGCCCCAGCATTTT.

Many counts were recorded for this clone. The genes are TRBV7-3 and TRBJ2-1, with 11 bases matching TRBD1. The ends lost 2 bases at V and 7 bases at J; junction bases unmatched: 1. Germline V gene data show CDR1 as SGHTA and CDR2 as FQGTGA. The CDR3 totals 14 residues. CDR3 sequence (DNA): TGTGCCAGCAGCTTAGGACAGGGGGCAAATGAGCAGTTCTTC. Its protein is CASSLGQGANEQFF.

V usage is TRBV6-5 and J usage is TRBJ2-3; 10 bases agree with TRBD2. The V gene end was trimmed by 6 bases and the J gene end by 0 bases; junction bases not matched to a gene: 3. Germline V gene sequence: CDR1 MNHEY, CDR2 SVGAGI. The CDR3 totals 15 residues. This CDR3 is CASRRTSGSTDTQYF. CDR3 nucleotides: TGTGCCAGCAGAAGGACTAGCGGAAGCACAGATACGCAGTATTTT.

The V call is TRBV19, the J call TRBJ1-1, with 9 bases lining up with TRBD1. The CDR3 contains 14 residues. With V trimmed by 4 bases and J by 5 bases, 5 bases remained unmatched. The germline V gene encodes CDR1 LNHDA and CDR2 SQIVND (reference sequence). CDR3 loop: CASSNGQGLTEAFF. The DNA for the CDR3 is TGTGCCAGTAGTAACGGACAGGGGCTTACTGAAGCTTTCTTT.

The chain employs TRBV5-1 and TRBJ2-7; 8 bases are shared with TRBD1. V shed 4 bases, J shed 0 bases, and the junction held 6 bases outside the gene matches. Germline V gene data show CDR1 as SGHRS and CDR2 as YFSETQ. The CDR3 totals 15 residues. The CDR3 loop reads CASSEGQAYSYEQYF. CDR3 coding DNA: TGCGCCAGCAGCGAGGGACAGGCTTACTCCTACGAGCAGTACTTC.

The CDR3 DNA follows: TGTGCCAGCGCCCTCTCGGGGGGGGGCACCGGGGAGCTGTTTTTT. Translating it yields CASALSGGGTGELFF. The chain joins TRBV2 to TRBJ2-2, with 8 bases matching TRBD2. Germline CDR1 SNHLY, CDR2 FYNNEI. V dropped 8 bases and J dropped 4; count of bases not matched to a gene: 9. CDR3 length: 15 amino acids.

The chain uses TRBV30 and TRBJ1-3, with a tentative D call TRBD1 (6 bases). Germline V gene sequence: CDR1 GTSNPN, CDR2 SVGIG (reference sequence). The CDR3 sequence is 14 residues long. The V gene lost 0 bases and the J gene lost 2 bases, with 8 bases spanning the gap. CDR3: CAWSVGGAGNTIYF. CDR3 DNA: TGTGCCTGGAGTGTAGGGGGGGCTGGAAACACCATATATTTT. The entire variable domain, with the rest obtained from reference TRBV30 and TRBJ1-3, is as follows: SQTIHQWPATLVQPVGSPLSLECTVEGTSNPNLYWYRQAAGRGLQLLFYSVGIGQISSEVPQNLSASRPQDRQFILSSKKLLLSDSGFYLCAWSVGGAGNTIYFGEGSWLTVV.

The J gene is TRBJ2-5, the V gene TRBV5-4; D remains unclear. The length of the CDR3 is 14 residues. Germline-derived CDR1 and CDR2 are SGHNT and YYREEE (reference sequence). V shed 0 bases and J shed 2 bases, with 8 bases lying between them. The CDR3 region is CASSLGLGQETQYF. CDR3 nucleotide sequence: TGTGCCAGCAGCTTGGGGCTAGGTCAAGAGACCCAGTACTTC.

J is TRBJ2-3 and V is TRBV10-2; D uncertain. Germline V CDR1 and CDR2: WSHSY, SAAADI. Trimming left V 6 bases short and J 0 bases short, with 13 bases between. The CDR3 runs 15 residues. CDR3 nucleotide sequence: TGCGCCAGCAGATTCTACGCCGCTAGCACAGATACGCAGTATTTT. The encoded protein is CASRFYAASTDTQYF.

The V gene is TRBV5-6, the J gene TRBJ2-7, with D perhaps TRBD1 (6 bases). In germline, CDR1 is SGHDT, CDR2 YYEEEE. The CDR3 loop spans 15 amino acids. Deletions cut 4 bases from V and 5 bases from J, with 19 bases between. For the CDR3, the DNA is TGTGCCAGCAGCGATTTACAGGGTAAAGCAAACGAGCAGTACTTC. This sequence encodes CASSDLQGKANEQYF. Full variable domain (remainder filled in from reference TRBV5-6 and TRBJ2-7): DAGVTQSPTHLIKTRGQQVTLRCSPKSGHDTVSWYQQALGQGPQFIFQYYEEEERQRGNFPDRFSGHQFPNYSSELNVNALLLGDSALYLCASSDLQGKANEQYFGPGTRLTVT.

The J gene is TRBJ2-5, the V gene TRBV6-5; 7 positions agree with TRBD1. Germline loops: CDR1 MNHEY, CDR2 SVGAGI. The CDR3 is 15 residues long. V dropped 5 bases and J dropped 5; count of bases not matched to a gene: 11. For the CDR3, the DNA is TGTGCCAGCAGTACCCGGACAGGAAACGGGGAGACCCAGTACTTC. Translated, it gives CASSTRTGNGETQYF.

This chain's CDR3 is CASSHDRVGGYTF. The CDR3 DNA sequence: TGTGCCAGCAGCCATGACAGGGTAGGAGGCTACACCTTC. The chain carries TRBV5-4 and TRBJ1-2, with 7 positions matching TRBD1. J lost 8 bases, V lost 4 bases, and 8 bases had no gene match. Germline CDR1 and CDR2: SGHNT and YYREEE (reference sequence). This CDR3 is built from 13 residues.

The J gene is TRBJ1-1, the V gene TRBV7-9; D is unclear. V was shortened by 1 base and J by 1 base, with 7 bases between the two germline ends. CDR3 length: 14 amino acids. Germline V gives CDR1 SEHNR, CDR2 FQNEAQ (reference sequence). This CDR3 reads CASSLEGGNTEAFF. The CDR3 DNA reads TGTGCCAGCAGCTTAGAGGGAGGGAACACTGAAGCTTTCTTT.

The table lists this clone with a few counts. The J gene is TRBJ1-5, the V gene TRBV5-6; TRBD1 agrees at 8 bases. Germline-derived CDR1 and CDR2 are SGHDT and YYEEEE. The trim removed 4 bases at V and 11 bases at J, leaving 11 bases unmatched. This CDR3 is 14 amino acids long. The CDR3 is CASSPGQGTGAQHF. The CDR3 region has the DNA TGTGCCAGCAGCCCTGGACAGGGTACCGGGGCCCAGCATTTT.

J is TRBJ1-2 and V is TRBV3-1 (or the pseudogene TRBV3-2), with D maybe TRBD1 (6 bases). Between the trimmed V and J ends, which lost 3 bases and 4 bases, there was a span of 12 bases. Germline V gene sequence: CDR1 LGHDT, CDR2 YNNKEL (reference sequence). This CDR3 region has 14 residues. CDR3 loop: CASSHQTGIYGYTF. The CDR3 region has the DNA TGTGCCAGCAGCCACCAAACAGGGATCTATGGCTACACCTTC.

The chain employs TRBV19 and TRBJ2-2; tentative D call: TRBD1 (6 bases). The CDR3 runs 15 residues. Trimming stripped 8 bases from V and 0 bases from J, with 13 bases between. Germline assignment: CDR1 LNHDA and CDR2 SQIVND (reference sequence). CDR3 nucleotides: TGTGCCAGTTGGTTAGGGGGACCGAACACCGGGGAGCTGTTTTTT. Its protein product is CASWLGGPNTGELFF.

The CDR3 reads CASSLSLSGAYNEQFF. CDR3 nucleotide sequence: TGTGCCAGTAGTCTCTCTCTTAGCGGGGCCTACAATGAGCAGTTCTTC. The gene calls are TRBV19 and TRBJ2-1, with 8 bases fitting TRBD2. Trimming removed 5 bases from V and 2 bases from J; junction bases left unmatched: 8. The germline V gene has CDR1 LNHDA and CDR2 SQIVND (reference sequence). CDR3 length equals 16 residues.

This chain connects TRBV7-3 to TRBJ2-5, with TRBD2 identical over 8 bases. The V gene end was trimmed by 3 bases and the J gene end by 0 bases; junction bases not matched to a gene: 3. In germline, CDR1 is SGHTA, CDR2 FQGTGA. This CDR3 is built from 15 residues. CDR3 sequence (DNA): TGTGCCAGCAGCTTTAGCGGGGCGTACCAAGAGACCCAGTACTTC. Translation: CASSFSGAYQETQYF.

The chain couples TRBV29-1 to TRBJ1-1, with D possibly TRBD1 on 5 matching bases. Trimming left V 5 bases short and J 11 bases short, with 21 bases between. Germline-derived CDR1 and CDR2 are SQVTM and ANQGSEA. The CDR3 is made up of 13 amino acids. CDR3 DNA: TGCAGCGTTCCACACGAGGAGGGGTTGGGCGCTTTCTTT. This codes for CSVPHEEGLGAFF.

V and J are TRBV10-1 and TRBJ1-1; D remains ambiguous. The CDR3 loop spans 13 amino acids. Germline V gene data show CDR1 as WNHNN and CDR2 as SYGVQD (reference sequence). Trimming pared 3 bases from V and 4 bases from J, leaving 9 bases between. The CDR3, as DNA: TGCGCCAGCAGTGAATTGAGAACCACTGAAGCTTTCTTT. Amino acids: CASSELRTTEAFF.

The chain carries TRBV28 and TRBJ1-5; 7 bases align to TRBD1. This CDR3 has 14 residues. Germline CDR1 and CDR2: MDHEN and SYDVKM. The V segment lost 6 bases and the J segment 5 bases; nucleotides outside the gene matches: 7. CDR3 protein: CASSADRRDQPQHF. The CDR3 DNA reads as TGTGCCAGCAGCGCGGACAGGAGAGATCAGCCCCAGCATTTT.

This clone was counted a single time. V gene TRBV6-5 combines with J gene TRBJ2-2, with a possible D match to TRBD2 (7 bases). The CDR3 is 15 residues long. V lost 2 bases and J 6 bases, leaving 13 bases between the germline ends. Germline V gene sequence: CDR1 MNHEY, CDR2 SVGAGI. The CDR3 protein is CASSYARGLAGELFF. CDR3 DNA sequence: TGTGCCAGCAGTTACGCGCGGGGGCTGGCCGGGGAGCTGTTTTTT.

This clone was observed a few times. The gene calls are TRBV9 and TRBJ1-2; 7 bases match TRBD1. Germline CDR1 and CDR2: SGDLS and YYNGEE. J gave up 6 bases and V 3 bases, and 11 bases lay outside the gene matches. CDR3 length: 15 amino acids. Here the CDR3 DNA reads TGTGCCAGCAGCGACTTCACAGGGGTGAACGATGGCTACACCTTC. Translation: CASSDFTGVNDGYTF.

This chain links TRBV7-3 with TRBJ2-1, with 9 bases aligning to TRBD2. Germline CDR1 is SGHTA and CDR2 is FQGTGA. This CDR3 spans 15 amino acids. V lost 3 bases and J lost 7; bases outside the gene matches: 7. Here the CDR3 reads CASSFLTSGPNEQFF. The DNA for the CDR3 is TGTGCCAGCAGCTTTTTGACTAGCGGTCCTAATGAGCAGTTCTTC.

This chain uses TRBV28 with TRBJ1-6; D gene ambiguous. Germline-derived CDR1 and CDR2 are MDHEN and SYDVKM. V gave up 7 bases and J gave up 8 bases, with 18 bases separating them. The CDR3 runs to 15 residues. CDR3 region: CASNAIIALDSPLHF. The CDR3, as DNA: TGTGCCAGCAACGCTATAATAGCCCTCGATTCACCCCTCCACTTT.

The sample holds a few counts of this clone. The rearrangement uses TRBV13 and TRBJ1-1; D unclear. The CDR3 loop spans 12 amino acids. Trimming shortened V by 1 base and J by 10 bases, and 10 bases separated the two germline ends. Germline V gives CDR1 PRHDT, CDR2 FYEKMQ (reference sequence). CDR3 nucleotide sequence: TGTGCCAGCAGCTTAGACGGGGTAGGAGCTTTCTTT. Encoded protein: CASSLDGVGAFF.